The T cell receptor beta chain described here comes from a study of blood T cell repertoires in COVID-19. Overall study: Both acute and convalescent COVID-19 samples were obtained from the United States, Italy and Spain. PBMCs, B-cell-depleted T cells, or T cells provided the cDNA or gDNA that made up the material.

The CDR3 totals 13 residues. CDR1 is SSHAT, CDR2 FNYEAQ, per germline (reference sequence). TCRdb's copy holds only in-frame clones and misses some; the assay was immunoSEQ multiplex PCR. The table has 410,000 or so clones, 70% to 90% seen once; the top ten hold roughly 1.5%. As for this clone: An end of the junction does not agree with germline; a read error may underlie this.

Seattle's cohort entered during active infection and was followed longitudinally. Sample: peripheral blood. The chain recombines TRBV7-7 with TRBJ2-3; D might be TRBD2 (5 bases). This receptor was taken from a woman in her thirties or forties with COVID-19, enrolled during active disease. CDR3 sequence: CASSLVDSDTQYF. CDR3 nucleotides: TGTGCTAGCAGCTTAGTGGACTCAGATACGCAGTATTTT. Full variable domain (outside the CDR3, taken from reference TRBV7-7 and TRBJ2-3): GAGVSQSPRYKVTKRGQDVTLRCDPISSHATLYWYQQALGQGPEFLTYFNYEAQPDKSGLPSDRFSAERPEGSISTLTIQRTEQRDSAMYRCASSLVDSDTQYFGPGTRLTVL.